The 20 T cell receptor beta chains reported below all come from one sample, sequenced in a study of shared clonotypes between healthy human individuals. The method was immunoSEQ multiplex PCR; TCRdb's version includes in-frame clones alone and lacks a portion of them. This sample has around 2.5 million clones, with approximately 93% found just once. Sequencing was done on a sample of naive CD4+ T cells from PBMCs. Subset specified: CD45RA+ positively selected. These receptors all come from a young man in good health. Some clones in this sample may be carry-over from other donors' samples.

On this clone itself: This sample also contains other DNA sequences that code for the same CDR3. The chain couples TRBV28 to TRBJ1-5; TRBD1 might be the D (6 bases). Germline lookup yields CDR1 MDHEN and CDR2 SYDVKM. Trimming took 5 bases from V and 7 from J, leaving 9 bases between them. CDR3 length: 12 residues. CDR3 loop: CASSQGGQPQHF. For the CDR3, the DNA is TGTGCCAGCAGTCAAGGGGGACAGCCCCAGCATTTT.

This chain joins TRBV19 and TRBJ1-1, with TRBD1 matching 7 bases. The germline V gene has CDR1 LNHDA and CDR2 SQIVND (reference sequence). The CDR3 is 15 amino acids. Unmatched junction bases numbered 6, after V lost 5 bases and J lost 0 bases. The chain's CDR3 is CASSPRTGMNTEAFF. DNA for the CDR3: TGTGCCAGTAGTCCAAGGACAGGCATGAACACTGAAGCTTTCTTT. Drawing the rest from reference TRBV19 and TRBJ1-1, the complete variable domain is DGGITQSPKYLFRKEGQNVTLSCEQNLNHDAMYWYRQDPGQGLRLIYYSQIVNDFQKGDIAEGYSVSREKKESFPLTVTSAQKNPTAFYLCASSPRTGMNTEAFFGQGTRLTVV.

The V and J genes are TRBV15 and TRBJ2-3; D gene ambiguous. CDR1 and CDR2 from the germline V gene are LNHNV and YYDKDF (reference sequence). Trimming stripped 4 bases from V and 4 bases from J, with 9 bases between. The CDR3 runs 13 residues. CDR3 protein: CATSNILADTQYF. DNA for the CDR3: TGTGCCACCAGCAATATTCTAGCAGATACGCAGTATTTT.

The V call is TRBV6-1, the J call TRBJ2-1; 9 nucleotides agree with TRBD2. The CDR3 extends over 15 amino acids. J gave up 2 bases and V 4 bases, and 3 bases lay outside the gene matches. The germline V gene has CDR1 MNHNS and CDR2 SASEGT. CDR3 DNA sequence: TGTGCCAGCAGTGGCGGGAGGGCTACCTACAATGAGCAGTTCTTC. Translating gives CASSGGRATYNEQFF.

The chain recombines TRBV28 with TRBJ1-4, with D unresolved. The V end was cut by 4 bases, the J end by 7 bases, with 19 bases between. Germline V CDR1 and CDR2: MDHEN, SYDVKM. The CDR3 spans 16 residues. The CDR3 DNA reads TGTGCCAGCAGTTCTTTTAAGTCGTCGGGGAGTGAAAAACTGTTTTTT. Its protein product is CASSSFKSSGSEKLFF.

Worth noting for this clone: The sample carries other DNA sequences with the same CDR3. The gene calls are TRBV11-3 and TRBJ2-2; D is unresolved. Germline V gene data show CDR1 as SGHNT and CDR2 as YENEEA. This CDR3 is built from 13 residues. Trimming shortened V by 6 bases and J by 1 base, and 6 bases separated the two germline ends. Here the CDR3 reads CASSYRNTGELFF. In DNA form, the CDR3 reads TGTGCCAGCAGTTACAGGAACACCGGGGAGCTGTTTTTT. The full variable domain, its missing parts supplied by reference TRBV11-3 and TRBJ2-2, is EAGVVQSPRYKIIEKKQPVAFWCNPISGHNTLYWYLQNLGQGPELLIRYENEEAVDDSQLPKDRFSAERLKGVDSTLKIQPAELGDSAVYLCASSYRNTGELFFGEGSRLTVL.

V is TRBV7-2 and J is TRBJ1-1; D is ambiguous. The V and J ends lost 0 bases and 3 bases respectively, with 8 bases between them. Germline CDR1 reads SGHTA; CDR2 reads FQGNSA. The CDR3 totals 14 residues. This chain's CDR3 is CASSLAWEDTEAFF. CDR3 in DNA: TGTGCCAGCAGCTTAGCCTGGGAGGACACTGAAGCTTTCTTT.

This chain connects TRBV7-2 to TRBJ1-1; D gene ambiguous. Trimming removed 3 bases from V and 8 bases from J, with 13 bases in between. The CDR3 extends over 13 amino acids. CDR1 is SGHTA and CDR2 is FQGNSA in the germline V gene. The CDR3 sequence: CASSFGSTIEAFF. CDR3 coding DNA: TGTGCCAGCAGCTTTGGGTCGACGATCGAAGCTTTCTTT.

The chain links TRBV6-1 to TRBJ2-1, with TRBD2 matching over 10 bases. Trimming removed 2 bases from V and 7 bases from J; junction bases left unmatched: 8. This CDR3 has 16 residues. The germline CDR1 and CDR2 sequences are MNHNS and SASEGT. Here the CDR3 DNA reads TGTGCCAGCAGTGAATTCGTCCAGCGGGAGGGGAATGAGCAGTTCTTC. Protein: CASSEFVQREGNEQFF.

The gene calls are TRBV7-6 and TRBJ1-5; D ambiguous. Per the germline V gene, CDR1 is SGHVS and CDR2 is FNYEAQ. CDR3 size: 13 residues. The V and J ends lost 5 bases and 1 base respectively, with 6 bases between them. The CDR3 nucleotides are TGTGCCAGCAGCCTTAGGAGCAATCAGCCCCAGCATTTT. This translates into CASSLRSNQPQHF.

CDR3 loop: CASSTGGVIGTDTQYF. For the CDR3, the DNA is TGTGCCAGCAGTACTGGAGGGGTTATAGGCACAGATACGCAGTATTTT. The V and J genes are TRBV28 and TRBJ2-3, with D maybe TRBD2 (6 bases). The CDR3 is 16 residues long. Trimming cost V 5 bases and J 1 base, with 16 bases left between them. Germline assignment: CDR1 MDHEN and CDR2 SYDVKM.

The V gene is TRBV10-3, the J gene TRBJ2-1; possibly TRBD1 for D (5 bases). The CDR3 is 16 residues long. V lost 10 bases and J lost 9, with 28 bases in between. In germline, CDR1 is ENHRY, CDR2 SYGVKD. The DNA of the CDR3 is TGTGCCACCCTTTCCAGGCAGAGGTATCCTAGGGGTGAGCAGTTCTTC. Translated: CATLSRQRYPRGEQFF.

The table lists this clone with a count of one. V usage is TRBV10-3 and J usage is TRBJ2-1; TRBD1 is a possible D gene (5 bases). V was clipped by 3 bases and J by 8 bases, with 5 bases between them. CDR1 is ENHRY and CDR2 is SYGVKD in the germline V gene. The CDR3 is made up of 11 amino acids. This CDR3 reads CAISDRDEQFF. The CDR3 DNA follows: TGTGCCATCAGTGACAGGGATGAGCAGTTCTTC.

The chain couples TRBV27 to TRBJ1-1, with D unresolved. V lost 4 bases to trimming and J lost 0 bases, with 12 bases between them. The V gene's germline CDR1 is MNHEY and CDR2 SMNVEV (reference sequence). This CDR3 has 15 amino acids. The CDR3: CASSSEQLMNTEAFF. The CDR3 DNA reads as TGTGCCAGCAGTTCGGAGCAATTGATGAACACTGAAGCTTTCTTT.

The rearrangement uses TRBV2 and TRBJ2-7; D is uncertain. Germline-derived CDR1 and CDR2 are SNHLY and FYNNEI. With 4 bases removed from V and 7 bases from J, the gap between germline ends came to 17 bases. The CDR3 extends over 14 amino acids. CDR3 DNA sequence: TGTGCCAGCAGTGGGACGGATATCTACGGGGAGCAGTACTTC. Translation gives CASSGTDIYGEQYF.

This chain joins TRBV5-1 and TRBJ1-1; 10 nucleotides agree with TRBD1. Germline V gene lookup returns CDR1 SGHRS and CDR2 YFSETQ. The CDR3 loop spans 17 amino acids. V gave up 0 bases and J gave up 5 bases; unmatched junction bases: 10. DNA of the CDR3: TGCGCCAGCAGCTTGGGACCGGGACAGGGGTGGAGAACTGAAGCTTTCTTT. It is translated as CASSLGPGQGWRTEAFF.

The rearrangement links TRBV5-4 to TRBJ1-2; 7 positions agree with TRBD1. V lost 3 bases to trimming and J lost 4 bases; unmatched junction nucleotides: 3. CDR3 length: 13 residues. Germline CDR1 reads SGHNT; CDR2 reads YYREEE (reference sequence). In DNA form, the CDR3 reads TGTGCCAGCAGCTCGGGACAGCCCTATGGCTACACCTTC. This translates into CASSSGQPYGYTF.

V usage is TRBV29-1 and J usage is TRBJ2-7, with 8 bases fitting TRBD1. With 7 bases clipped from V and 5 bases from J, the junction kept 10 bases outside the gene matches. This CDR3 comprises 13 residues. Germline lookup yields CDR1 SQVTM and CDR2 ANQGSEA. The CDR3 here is CSAVTGVNDEQYF. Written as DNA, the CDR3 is TGCAGCGCCGTGACAGGGGTGAATGACGAGCAGTACTTC.

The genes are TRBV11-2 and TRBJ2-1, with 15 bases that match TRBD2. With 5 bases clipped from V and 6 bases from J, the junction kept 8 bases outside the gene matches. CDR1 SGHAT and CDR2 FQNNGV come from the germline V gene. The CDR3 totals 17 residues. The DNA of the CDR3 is TGTGCCAGCAGCACCCCGGGACTAGCGGGAGGACTCAATGAGCAGTTCTTC. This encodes CASSTPGLAGGLNEQFF.

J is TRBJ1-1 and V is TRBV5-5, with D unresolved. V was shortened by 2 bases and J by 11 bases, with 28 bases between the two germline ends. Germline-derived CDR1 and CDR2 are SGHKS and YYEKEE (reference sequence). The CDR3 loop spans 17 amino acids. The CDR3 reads CASSFLGGTNARTLAFF. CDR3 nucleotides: TGTGCCAGCAGCTTCCTGGGCGGAACGAACGCTAGAACTTTGGCTTTCTTT.